This T cell receptor beta chain was sequenced in a study of T cells after yellow fever vaccination. Study details: Fractions of low cell number were prepared using SMART-Seq v4 Ultra Low Input.

CDR3 length: 15 amino acids. V shed 4 bases, J shed 2 bases, and the junction held 5 bases outside the gene matches. The germline CDR1 and CDR2 sequences are SEHNR and FQNEAQ (reference sequence). TCRdb reprocessed the 5' RACE reads via MiXCR and lists one record per CDR3 protein. The profile shows approximately 300,000 distinct CDR3 sequences, around 13% of them singletons. This sequence originates from a man aged 30-40 years who received the YFV17D yellow fever vaccine. The chain links TRBV7-9 to TRBJ2-1; 7 nucleotides match TRBD2. The sample here was CD4+ T cells sorted from PBMCs, taken 45 days after the yellow fever booster vaccination. Written as DNA, the CDR3 is TGTGCCAGCAGCTCCCGGACTAGTCCCTACAATGAGCAGTTCTTC. It codes for CASSSRTSPYNEQFF.